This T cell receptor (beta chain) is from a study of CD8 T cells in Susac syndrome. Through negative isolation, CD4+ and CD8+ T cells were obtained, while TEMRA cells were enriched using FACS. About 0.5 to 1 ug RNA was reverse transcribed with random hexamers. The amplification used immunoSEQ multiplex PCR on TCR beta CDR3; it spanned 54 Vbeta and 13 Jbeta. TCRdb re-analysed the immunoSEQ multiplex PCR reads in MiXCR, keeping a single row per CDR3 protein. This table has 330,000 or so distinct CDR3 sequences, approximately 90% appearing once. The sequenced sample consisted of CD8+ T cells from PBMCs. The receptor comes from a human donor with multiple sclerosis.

The DNA of the CDR3 is TGTGCCAGCAGCTTAGAGGGAGGGCAGGGATCGGACGAGCAGTACTTC. Its protein product is CASSLEGGQGSDEQYF. The J gene is TRBJ2-7, the V gene TRBV11-2, with 7 positions matching TRBD2. J was trimmed by 5 bases and V by 0 bases; bases with no gene match: 10. The CDR3 totals 16 residues. Germline V lookup: CDR1 SGHAT, CDR2 FQNNGV.